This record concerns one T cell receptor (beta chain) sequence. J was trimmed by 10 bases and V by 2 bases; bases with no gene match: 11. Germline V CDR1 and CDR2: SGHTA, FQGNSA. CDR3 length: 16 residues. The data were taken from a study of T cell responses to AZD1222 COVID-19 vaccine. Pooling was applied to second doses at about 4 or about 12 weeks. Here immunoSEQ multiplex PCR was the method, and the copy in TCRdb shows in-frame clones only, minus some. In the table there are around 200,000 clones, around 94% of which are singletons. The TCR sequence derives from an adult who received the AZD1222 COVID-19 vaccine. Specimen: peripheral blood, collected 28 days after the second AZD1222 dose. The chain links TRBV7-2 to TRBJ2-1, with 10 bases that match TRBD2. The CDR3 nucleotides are TGTGCCAGCAGCTTAAACCCTAGCGGGAGACTCGGCGAGCAGTTCTTC. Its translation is CASSLNPSGRLGEQFF.